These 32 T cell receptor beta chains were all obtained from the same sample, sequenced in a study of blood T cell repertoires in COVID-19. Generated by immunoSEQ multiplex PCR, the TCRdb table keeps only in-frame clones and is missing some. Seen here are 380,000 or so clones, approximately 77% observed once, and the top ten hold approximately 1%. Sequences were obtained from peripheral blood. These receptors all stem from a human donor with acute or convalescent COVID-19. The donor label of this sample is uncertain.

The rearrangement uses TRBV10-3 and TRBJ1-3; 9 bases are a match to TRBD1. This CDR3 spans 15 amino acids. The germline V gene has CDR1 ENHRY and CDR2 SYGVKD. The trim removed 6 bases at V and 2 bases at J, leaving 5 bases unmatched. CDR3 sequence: CAISGQGSAGNTIYF. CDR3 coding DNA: TGTGCCATCAGCGGACAGGGGTCGGCTGGAAACACCATATATTTT.

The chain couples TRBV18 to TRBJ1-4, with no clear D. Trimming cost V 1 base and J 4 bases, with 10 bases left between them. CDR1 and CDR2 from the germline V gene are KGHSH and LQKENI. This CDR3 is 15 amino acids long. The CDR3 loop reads CASSPRSRSNEKLFF. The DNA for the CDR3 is TGTGCCAGCTCACCACGGTCACGGAGTAATGAAAAACTGTTTTTT.

For the CDR3, the DNA is TGTGCCTCGTCGGGGCTAGCGGGGAAGAGCTCCTACAATGAGCAGTTCTTC. This gives the protein CASSGLAGKSSYNEQFF. V and J are TRBV19 and TRBJ2-1; 9 positions agree with TRBD2. The CDR3 totals 17 residues. With 11 bases clipped from V and 0 bases from J, the junction kept 14 bases outside the gene matches. The V gene's germline CDR1 is LNHDA and CDR2 SQIVND (reference sequence).

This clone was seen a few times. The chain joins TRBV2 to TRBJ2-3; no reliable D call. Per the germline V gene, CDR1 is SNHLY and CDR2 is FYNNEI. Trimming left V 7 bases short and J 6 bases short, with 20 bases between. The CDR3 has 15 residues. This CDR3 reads CASTVETSNADTQYF. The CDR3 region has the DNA TGTGCCAGCACAGTCGAGACATCCAACGCCGATACGCAGTATTTT. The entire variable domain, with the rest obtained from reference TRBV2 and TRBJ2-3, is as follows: EPEVTQTPSHQVTQMGQEVILRCVPISNHLYFYWYRQILGQKVEFLVSFYNNEISEKSEIFDDQFSVERPDGSNFTLKIRSTKLEDSAMYFCASTVETSNADTQYFGPGTRLTVL.

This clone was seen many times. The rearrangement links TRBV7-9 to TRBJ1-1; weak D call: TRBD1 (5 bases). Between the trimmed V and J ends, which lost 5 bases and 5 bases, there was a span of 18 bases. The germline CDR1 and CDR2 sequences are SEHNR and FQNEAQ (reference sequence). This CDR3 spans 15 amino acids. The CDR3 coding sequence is TGTGCCAGCAGCATAAGGGACGGGCGGGAAACTGAAGCTTTCTTT. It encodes CASSIRDGRETEAFF.

DNA for the CDR3: TGTGCCAGCTCACCTGGGAGAAGAATGAACACTGAAGCTTTCTTT. This codes for CASSPGRRMNTEAFF. The V call is TRBV18, the J call TRBJ1-1; no firm D call. Germline assignment: CDR1 KGHSH and CDR2 LQKENI. This CDR3 spans 15 amino acids. V lost 3 bases and J 0 bases, leaving 11 bases between the germline ends.

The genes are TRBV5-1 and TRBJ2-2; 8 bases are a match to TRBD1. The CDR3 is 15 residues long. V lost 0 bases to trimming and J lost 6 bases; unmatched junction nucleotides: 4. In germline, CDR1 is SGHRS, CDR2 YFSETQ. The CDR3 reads CASSLATGESGELFF. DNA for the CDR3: TGCGCCAGCAGCTTGGCGACAGGGGAGTCCGGGGAGCTGTTTTTT. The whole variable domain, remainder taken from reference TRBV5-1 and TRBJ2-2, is KAGVTQTPRYLIKTRGQQVTLSCSPISGHRSVSWYQQTPGQGLQFLFEYFSETQRNKGNFPGRFSGRQFSNSRSEMNVSTLELGDSALYLCASSLATGESGELFFGEGSRLTVL.

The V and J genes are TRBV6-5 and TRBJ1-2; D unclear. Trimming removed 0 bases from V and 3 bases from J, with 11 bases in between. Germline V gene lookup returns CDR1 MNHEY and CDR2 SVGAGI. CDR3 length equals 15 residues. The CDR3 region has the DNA TGTGCCAGCAGTTACTCCCTACAGCCGGACTATGGCTACACCTTC. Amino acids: CASSYSLQPDYGYTF.

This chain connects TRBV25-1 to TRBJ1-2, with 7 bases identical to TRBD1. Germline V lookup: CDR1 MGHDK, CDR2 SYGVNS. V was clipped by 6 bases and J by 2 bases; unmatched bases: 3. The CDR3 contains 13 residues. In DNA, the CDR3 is TGTGCCAGCAGCAAACAGGGGAACTATGGCTACACCTTC. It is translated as CASSKQGNYGYTF.

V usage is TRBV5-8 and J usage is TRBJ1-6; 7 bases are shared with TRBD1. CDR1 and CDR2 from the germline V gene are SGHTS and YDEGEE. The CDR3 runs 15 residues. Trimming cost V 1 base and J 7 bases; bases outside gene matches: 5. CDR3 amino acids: CASSLYGRGNSPLHF. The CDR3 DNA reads TGTGCCAGCAGCTTGTACGGCAGGGGGAATTCACCCCTCCACTTT. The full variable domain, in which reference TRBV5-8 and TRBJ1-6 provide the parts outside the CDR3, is EAGVTQSPTHLIKTRGQQATLRCSPISGHTSVYWYQQALGLGLQFLLWYDEGEERNRGNFPPRFSGRQFPNYSSELNVNALELEDSALYLCASSLYGRGNSPLHFGNGTRLTVT.

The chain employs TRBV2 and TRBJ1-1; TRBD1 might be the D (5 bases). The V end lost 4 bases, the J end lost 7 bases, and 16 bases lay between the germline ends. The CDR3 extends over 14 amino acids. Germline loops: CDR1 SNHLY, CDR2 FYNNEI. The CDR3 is CASSALPVGGEAFF. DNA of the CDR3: TGTGCCAGCAGTGCATTGCCAGTGGGGGGTGAAGCTTTCTTT.

The CDR3 coding sequence is TGTGCCATCAGTATTATAGCGGGACACAGCACAGATACGCAGTATTTT. It yields the protein CAISIIAGHSTDTQYF. The chain uses TRBV10-3 and TRBJ2-3; 8 bases align to TRBD2. Per germline, CDR1 ENHRY and CDR2 SYGVKD. V shed 5 bases and J 0 bases; nucleotides not matched to a gene: 7. The CDR3 is made up of 16 amino acids.

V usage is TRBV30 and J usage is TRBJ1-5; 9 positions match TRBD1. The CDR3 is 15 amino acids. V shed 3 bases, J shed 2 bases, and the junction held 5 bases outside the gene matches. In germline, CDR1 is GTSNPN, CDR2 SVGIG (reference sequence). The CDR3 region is CAWRKTGGGNQPQHF. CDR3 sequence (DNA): TGTGCCTGGAGAAAAACAGGGGGCGGCAATCAGCCCCAGCATTTT.

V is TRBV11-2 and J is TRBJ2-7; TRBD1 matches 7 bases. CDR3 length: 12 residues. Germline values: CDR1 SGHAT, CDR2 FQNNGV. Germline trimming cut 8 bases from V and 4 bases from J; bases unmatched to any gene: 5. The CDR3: CASGTAPYEQYF. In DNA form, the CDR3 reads TGTGCCAGCGGGACAGCGCCTTACGAGCAGTACTTC. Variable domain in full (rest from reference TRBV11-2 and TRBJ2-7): EAGVAQSPRYKIIEKRQSVAFWCNPISGHATLYWYQQILGQGPKLLIQFQNNGVVDDSQLPKDRFSAERLKGVDSTLKIQPAKLEDSAVYLCASGTAPYEQYFGPGTRLTVT.

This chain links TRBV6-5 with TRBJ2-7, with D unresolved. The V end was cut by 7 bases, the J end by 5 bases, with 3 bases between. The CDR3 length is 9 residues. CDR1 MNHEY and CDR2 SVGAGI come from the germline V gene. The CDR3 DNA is TGTGCCAGCATCAACGAGCAGTACTTC. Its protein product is CASINEQYF.

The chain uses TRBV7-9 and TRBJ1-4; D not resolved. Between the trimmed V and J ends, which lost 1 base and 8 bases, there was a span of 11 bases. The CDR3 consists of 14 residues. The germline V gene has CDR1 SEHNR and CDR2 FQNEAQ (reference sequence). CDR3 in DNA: TGTGCCAGCAGCTTAGGGTCACGTCGGGAAAAACTGTTTTTT. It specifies CASSLGSRREKLFF.

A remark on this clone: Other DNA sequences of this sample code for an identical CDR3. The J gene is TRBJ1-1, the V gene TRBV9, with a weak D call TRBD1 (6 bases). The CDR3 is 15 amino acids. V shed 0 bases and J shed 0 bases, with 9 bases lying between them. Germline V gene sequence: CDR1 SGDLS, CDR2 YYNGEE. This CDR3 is CASSVGGGLNTEAFF. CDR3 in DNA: TGTGCCAGCAGCGTAGGAGGGGGATTGAACACTGAAGCTTTCTTT.

CDR3 DNA: TGTGCCAGCAGCCCAACCTCTAGCTCCTACGAGCAGTACTTC. Translated, it gives CASSPTSSSYEQYF. The genes are TRBV11-2 and TRBJ2-7; no clear D gene. The V gene's germline CDR1 is SGHAT and CDR2 FQNNGV. The CDR3 extends over 14 amino acids. Trimming shortened V by 5 bases and J by 0 bases, and 11 bases separated the two germline ends.

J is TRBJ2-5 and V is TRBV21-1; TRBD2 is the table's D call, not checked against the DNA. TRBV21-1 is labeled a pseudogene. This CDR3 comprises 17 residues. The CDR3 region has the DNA TGTGCCAGCAGCAAAAAAGGAGGCAGGAGGATACAAGAGACCCAGTACTTC. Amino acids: CASSKKGGRRIQETQYF.

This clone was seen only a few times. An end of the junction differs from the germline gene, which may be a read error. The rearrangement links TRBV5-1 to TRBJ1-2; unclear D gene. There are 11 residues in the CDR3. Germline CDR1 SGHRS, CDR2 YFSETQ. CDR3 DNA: TGCGCAAGCAGGTCGAGCTATGGCTACACCTTC. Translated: CASRSSYGYTF.

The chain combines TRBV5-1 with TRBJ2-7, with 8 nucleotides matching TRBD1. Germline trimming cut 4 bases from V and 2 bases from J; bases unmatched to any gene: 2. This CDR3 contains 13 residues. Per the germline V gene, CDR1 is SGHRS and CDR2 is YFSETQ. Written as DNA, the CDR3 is TGCGCCAGCAGCAGGACAGGGACCTACGAGCAGTACTTC. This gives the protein CASSRTGTYEQYF.

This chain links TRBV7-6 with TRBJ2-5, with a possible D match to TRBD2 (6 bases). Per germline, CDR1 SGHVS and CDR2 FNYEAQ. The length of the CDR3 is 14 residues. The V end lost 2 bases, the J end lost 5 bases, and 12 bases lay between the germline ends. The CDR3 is CASSLSSLAETQYF. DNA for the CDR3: TGTGCCAGCAGCTTAAGTAGTCTAGCGGAGACCCAGTACTTC.

The CDR3 nucleotides read TGTGCCAGCAGCTTAGTAGCGGGGGGATTCTCTGGGGCCAACGTCCTGACTTTC. Translated, it gives CASSLVAGGFSGANVLTF. The rearrangement joins TRBV7-2 to TRBJ2-6; 10 nucleotides match TRBD2. Trimming at V came to 1 base and at J to 0 bases, leaving 3 bases not matched to a gene. The CDR3 totals 18 residues. Germline values: CDR1 SGHTA, CDR2 FQGNSA.

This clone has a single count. Here the CDR3 reads CASKRELIGNEQFF. CDR3 coding DNA: TGTGCCAGCAAGCGGGAGCTTATAGGCAATGAGCAGTTCTTC. The chain joins TRBV2 to TRBJ2-1, with 8 bases fitting TRBD2. CDR1 and CDR2 from the germline V gene are SNHLY and FYNNEI. This CDR3 has 14 amino acids. V lost 7 bases to trimming and J lost 6 bases; unmatched junction nucleotides: 8. Variable domain in full (rest from reference TRBV2 and TRBJ2-1): EPEVTQTPSHQVTQMGQEVILRCVPISNHLYFYWYRQILGQKVEFLVSFYNNEISEKSEIFDDQFSVERPDGSNFTLKIRSTKLEDSAMYFCASKRELIGNEQFFGPGTRLTVL.

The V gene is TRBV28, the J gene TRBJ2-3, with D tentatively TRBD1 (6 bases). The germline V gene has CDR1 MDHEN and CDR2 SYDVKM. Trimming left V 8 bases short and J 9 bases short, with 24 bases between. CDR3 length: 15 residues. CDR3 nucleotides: TGTGCCAGCTGCACTGCCCGGGACCCCAGGGGCACGCAGTATTTT. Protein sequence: CASCTARDPRGTQYF.

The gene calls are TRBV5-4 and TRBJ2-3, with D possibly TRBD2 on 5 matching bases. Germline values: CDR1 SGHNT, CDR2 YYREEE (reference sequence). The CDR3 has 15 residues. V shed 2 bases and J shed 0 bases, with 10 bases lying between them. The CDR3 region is CASSFGGLSTDTQYF. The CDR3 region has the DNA TGTGCCAGCAGCTTTGGCGGGCTTAGCACAGATACGCAGTATTTT.

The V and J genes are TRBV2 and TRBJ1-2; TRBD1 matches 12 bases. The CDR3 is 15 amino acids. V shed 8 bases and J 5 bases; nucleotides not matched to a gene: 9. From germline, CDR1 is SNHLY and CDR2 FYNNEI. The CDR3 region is CASETGTGGRYGYTF. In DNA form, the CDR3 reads TGTGCCAGCGAGACCGGGACAGGGGGCCGGTATGGCTACACCTTC.

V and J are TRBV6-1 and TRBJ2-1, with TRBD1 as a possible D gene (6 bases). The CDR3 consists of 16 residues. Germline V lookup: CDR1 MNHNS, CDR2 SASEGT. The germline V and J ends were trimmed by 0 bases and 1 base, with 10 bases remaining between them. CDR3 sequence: CASSEALTGSYNEQFF. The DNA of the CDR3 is TGTGCCAGCAGTGAAGCGCTTACAGGGTCCTACAATGAGCAGTTCTTC.

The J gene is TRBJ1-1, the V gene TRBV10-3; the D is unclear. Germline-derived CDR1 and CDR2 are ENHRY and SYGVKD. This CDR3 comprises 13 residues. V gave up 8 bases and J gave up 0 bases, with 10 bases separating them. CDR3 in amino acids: CAIRGGVNTEAFF. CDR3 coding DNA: TGTGCCATCCGCGGAGGCGTGAACACTGAAGCTTTCTTT.

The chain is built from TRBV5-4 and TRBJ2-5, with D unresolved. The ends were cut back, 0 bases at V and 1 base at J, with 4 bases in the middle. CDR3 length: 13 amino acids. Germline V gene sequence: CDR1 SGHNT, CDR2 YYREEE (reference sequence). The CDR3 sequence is CASSLGPQETQYF. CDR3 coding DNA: TGTGCCAGCAGCTTGGGGCCCCAAGAGACCCAGTACTTC.

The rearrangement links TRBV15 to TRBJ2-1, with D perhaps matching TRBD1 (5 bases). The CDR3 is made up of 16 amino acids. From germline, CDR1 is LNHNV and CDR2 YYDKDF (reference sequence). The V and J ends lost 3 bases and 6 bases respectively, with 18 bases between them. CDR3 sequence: CATSRGGQGLANEQFF. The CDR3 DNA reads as TGTGCCACCAGCAGGGGTGGGCAGGGTCTCGCCAATGAGCAGTTCTTC.

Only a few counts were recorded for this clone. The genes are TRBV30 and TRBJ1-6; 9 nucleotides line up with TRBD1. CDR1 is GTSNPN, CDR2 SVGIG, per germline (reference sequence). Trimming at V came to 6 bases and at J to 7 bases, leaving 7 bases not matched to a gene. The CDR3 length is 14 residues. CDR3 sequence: CACTYGTGNSPLHF. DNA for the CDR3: TGTGCCTGTACTTATGGGACAGGGAATTCACCCCTCCACTTT.